The 19 T cell receptor beta chains below were found in one sample sequenced in a study of control samples from healthy donors and cancer patients. The data were produced by immunoSEQ multiplex PCR, yet TCRdb's version contains in-frame clones alone and is incomplete. The table includes 70,000 to 85,000 clones, 75% to 85% detected once. The sequencing input was PBMCs. These receptors all stem from a man between 60 and 75 years old with head and neck cancer.

This chain links TRBV12-5 with TRBJ2-3; D is tentatively TRBD1 or TRBD2 (5 bases each). V was pared by 6 bases and J by 0 bases, with 13 bases between. CDR1 and CDR2 (germline): LGHNT, FRNRAP. The CDR3 covers 15 residues. CDR3 in DNA: TGTGCTAGTGGCAGGGACGGACAAAGCACAGATACGCAGTATTTT. This sequence encodes CASGRDGQSTDTQYF.

The chain is built from TRBV28 and TRBJ2-1, with 10 bases lining up with TRBD2. This CDR3 has 15 residues. With V trimmed by 6 bases and J by 3 bases, 5 bases remained unmatched. Germline lookup yields CDR1 MDHEN and CDR2 SYDVKM. The CDR3 sequence is CASSPGLAYYNEQFF. The CDR3 region has the DNA TGTGCCAGCAGCCCGGGACTAGCGTACTACAATGAGCAGTTCTTC.

This clone was counted once. The genes are TRBV11-2 and TRBJ2-5, with 9 bases aligning to TRBD1. Germline CDR1 reads SGHAT; CDR2 reads FQNNGV. V trimming: 5 bases; J trimming: 3 bases; junction bases outside the gene matches: 4. The CDR3 length is 14 residues. CDR3 nucleotide sequence: TGTGCCAGCAGCAAGGGACAGGGTAAAGAGACCCAGTACTTC. Protein: CASSKGQGKETQYF.

The CDR3: CASSLGGLAGVETQYF. The CDR3 DNA reads as TGCGCCAGCAGCTTGGGGGGACTAGCGGGAGTAGAGACCCAGTACTTC. This chain connects TRBV5-1 to TRBJ2-5; 14 bases fit TRBD2. The CDR3 loop spans 16 amino acids. CDR1 and CDR2 from the germline V gene are SGHRS and YFSETQ. Trimming removed 0 bases from V and 4 bases from J; junction bases left unmatched: 2.

The CDR3: CASSQSSGGLYGYTF. CDR3 coding DNA: TGTGCCAGCAGCCAATCGTCCGGCGGGCTCTATGGCTACACCTTC. The chain recombines TRBV16 with TRBJ1-2, with D uncertain. The CDR3 runs to 15 residues. V shed 0 bases and J shed 4 bases, with 12 bases lying between them. Germline CDR1 KGHSY, CDR2 FQNENV.

This chain uses TRBV28 with TRBJ2-7; D unclear. With 8 bases removed from V and 1 base from J, the gap between germline ends came to 15 bases. Germline CDR1 reads MDHEN; CDR2 reads SYDVKM. The length of the CDR3 is 14 residues. Here the CDR3 DNA reads TGTGCCAGCCACAGTTTTGGCAGATCCTACGAGCAGTACTTC. Its protein is CASHSFGRSYEQYF.

This chain joins TRBV10-3 and TRBJ2-1; 9 bases fit TRBD2. With 10 bases clipped from V and 7 bases from J, the junction kept 8 bases outside the gene matches. This CDR3 is built from 13 residues. Germline V CDR1 and CDR2: ENHRY, SYGVKD. This chain's CDR3 is CATTLAGGNEQFF. CDR3 nucleotides: TGTGCCACAACTCTGGCGGGAGGGAATGAGCAGTTCTTC.

This chain links TRBV7-9 with TRBJ2-7; D remains ambiguous. Germline V gives CDR1 SEHNR, CDR2 FQNEAQ (reference sequence). This CDR3 has 14 amino acids. V lost 5 bases and J lost 3, with 14 bases in between. This CDR3 reads CASSPSGFSYEQYF. The CDR3 nucleotides read TGTGCCAGCAGCCCATCAGGTTTTAGCTACGAGCAGTACTTC.

The J gene is TRBJ2-7, the V gene TRBV18, with D possibly matching TRBD2 (5 bases). V lost 3 bases to trimming and J lost 2 bases, with 14 bases between them. CDR1 KGHSH and CDR2 LQKENI come from the germline V gene. CDR3 size: 15 residues. The CDR3 DNA reads TGTGCCAGCTCACCGGGAGCGACTCATACCTACGAGCAGTACTTC. This gives the protein CASSPGATHTYEQYF. Looking up the rest from reference TRBV18 and TRBJ2-7 gives the full variable domain: NAGVMQNPRHLVRRRGQEARLRCSPMKGHSHVYWYRQLPEEGLKFMVYLQKENIIDESGMPKERFSAEFPKEGPSILRIQQVVRGDSAAYFCASSPGATHTYEQYFGPGTRLTVT.

The CDR3 reads CASSYYNEQFF. The CDR3 DNA sequence: TGTGCCAGCAGCTACTACAATGAGCAGTTCTTC. J is TRBJ2-1 and V is TRBV5-6; D not certain. Between the trimmed V and J ends, which lost 3 bases and 3 bases, there was a span of 1 base. The CDR3 is 11 residues long. Germline V CDR1 and CDR2: SGHDT, YYEEEE.

The V and J genes are TRBV6-6 and TRBJ2-7, with D possibly matching TRBD1 (6 bases). Trimming left V 7 bases short and J 1 base short, with 17 bases between. The V gene's germline CDR1 is MNHNY and CDR2 SVGAGI (reference sequence). The CDR3 has 15 residues. This chain's CDR3 is CASTYLGQSSYEQYF. The CDR3 DNA sequence: TGTGCCAGCACCTACCTAGGACAGAGTTCCTACGAGCAGTACTTC.

V gene TRBV10-2 combines with J gene TRBJ2-1; possible D gene TRBD2, 6 bases. In germline, CDR1 is WSHSY, CDR2 SAAADI. Deletions cut 8 bases from V and 0 bases from J, with 20 bases between. The CDR3 is 17 residues long. The CDR3 loop reads CASGVEGVLSSYNEQFF. CDR3 in DNA: TGCGCCAGCGGGGTGGAGGGCGTACTCAGCTCCTACAATGAGCAGTTCTTC.

The CDR3: CASSFVQGGTQYF. CDR3 DNA sequence: TGTGCCAGCAGCTTTGTCCAGGGAGGGACCCAGTACTTC. The V and J genes are TRBV11-3 and TRBJ2-5; a weak D match, TRBD2 (6 bases). CDR3 length: 13 residues. Germline loops: CDR1 SGHNT, CDR2 YENEEA. Trimming shortened V by 3 bases and J by 7 bases, and 12 bases separated the two germline ends.

The chain combines TRBV19 with TRBJ2-2; D unclear. The ends were cut back, 4 bases at V and 5 bases at J, with 14 bases in the middle. CDR3 length: 15 residues. CDR1 is LNHDA, CDR2 SQIVND, per germline (reference sequence). CDR3 nucleotides: TGTGCCAGTAGTAACCGACTTGCGCAGACCGGGGAGCTGTTTTTT. Translated, it gives CASSNRLAQTGELFF.

The V gene is TRBV5-1, the J gene TRBJ2-7, with TRBD1 as a possible D gene (5 bases). CDR3 length equals 16 residues. The germline V and J ends were trimmed by 0 bases and 2 bases, with 15 bases remaining between them. Germline values: CDR1 SGHRS, CDR2 YFSETQ. The CDR3 protein is CASSLGLRVIPYEQYF. The DNA for the CDR3 is TGCGCCAGCAGCTTGGGCCTCAGGGTTATTCCCTACGAGCAGTACTTC.

The V call is TRBV7-9, the J call TRBJ2-7; D is uncertain. Germline CDR1 SEHNR, CDR2 FQNEAQ (reference sequence). With 7 bases removed from V and 12 bases from J, the gap between germline ends came to 16 bases. The CDR3 runs 11 residues. The CDR3 DNA reads TGTGCCAGCACCGTAGATGCAAAATTGTACTTC. Its translation: CASTVDAKLYF.

V usage is TRBV4-1 and J usage is TRBJ2-7; 7 nucleotides match TRBD1. Per the germline V gene, CDR1 is MGHRA and CDR2 is YSYEKL. The J segment lost 5 bases and the V segment lost 5 bases, leaving 18 bases of the junction unmatched. There are 17 residues in the CDR3. Written as DNA, the CDR3 is TGCGCCAGCAGCTCCCGACCCGGGACAGAGAAAACCCACGAGCAGTACTTC. It specifies CASSSRPGTEKTHEQYF.

The J gene is TRBJ1-2, the V gene TRBV6-1; D may be TRBD1 (5 bases). Germline V gene sequence: CDR1 MNHNS, CDR2 SASEGT. V was shortened by 4 bases and J by 4 bases, with 19 bases between the two germline ends. This CDR3 has 16 residues. CDR3 nucleotides: TGTGCCAGCAGTGGAGAAAAAGCAGGGTCCCGCTATGGCTACACCTTC. This encodes CASSGEKAGSRYGYTF.

The chain has TRBV11-2 and TRBJ2-1; TRBD2 might be the D (5 bases). V gave up 0 bases and J gave up 3 bases, with 9 bases separating them. CDR3 length: 15 amino acids. In germline, CDR1 is SGHAT, CDR2 FQNNGV. The CDR3 region has the DNA TGTGCCAGCAGCTTAGAAGCGGAGAACTACAATGAGCAGTTCTTC. This gives the protein CASSLEAENYNEQFF.